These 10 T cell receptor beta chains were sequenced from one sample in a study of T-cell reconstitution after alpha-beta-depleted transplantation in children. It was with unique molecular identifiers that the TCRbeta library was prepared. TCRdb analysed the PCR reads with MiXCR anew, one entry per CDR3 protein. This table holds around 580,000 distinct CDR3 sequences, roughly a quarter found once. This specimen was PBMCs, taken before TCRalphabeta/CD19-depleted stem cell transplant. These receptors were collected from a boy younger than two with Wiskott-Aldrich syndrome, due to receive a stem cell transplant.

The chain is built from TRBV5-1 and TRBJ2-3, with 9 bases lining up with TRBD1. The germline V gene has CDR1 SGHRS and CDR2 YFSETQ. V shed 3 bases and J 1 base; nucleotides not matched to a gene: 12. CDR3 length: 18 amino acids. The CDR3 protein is CASSSKALGTGRTDTQYF. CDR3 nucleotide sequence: TGCGCCAGCAGCTCGAAAGCTTTAGGGACAGGGCGCACAGATACGCAGTATTTT.

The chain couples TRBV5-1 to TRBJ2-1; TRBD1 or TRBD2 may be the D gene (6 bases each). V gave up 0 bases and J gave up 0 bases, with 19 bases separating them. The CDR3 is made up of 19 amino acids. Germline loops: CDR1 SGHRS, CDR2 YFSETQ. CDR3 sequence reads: CASSLEGRGLGYSYNEQFF. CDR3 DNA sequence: TGCGCCAGCAGCTTGGAGGGCAGGGGACTGGGTTACTCCTACAATGAGCAGTTCTTC. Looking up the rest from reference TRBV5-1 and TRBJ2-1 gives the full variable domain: KAGVTQTPRYLIKTRGQQVTLSCSPISGHRSVSWYQQTPGQGLQFLFEYFSETQRNKGNFPGRFSGRQFSNSRSEMNVSTLELGDSALYLCASSLEGRGLGYSYNEQFFGPGTRLTVL.

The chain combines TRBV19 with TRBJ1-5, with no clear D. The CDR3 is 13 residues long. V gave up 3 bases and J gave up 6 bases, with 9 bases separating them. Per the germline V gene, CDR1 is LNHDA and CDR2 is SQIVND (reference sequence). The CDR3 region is CASSISGGQPQHF. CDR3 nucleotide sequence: TGTGCCAGTAGTATTTCAGGAGGTCAGCCCCAGCATTTT.

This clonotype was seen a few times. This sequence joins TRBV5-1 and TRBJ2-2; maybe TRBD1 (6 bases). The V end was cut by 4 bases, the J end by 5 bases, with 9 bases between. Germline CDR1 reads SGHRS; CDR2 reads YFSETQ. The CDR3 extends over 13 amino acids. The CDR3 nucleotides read TGCGCCAGCAGCGTGGGACAAACCGGGGAGCTGTTTTTT. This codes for CASSVGQTGELFF.

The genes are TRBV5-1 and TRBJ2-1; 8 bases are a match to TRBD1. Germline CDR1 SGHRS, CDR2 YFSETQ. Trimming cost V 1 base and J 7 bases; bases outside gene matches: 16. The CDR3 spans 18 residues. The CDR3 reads CASSLTGSGGGGANEQFF. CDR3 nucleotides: TGCGCCAGCAGCTTGACGGGCTCAGGGGGCGGCGGGGCGAATGAGCAGTTCTTC.

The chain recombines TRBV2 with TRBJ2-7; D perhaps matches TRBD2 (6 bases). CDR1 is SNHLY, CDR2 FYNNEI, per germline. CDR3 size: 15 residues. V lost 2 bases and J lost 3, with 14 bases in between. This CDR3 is CASSELSGDFYEQYF. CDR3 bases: TGTGCCAGCAGTGAATTAAGTGGGGACTTCTACGAGCAGTACTTC.

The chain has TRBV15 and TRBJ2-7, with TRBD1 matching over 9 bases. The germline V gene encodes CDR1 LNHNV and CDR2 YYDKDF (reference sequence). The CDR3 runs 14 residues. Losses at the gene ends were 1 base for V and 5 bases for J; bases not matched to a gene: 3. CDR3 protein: CATSRGDRAHEQYF. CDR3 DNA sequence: TGTGCCACCAGCAGAGGGGACAGGGCCCACGAGCAGTACTTC.

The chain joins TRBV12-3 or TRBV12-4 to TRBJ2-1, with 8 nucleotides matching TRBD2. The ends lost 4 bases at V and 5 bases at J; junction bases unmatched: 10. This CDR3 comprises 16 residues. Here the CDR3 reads CASSSLLAELDNEQFF. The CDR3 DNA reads TGTGCCAGCAGTTCTCTACTAGCGGAGTTAGACAATGAGCAGTTCTTC.

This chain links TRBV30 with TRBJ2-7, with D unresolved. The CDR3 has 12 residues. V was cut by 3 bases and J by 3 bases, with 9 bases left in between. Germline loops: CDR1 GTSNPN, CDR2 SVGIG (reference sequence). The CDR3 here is CAWRSGNYEQYF. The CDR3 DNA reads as TGTGCCTGGAGATCAGGCAACTACGAGCAGTACTTC.

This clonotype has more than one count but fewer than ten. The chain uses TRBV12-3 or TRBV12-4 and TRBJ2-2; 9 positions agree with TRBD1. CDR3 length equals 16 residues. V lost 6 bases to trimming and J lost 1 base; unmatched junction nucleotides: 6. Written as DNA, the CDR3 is TGTGCCAGCAGATACGGGACAGGGCGGAACACCGGGGAGCTGTTTTTT. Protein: CASRYGTGRNTGELFF.